This T cell receptor beta chain appears in the sequencing data of a study of blood T cells in healthy people across ages (dated by TCRdb to between 2014 and 2017). Regarding the complete study: Template switching captured roughly one uniquely barcoded TCR beta cDNA molecule per two T cells in model experiments. The study measured age-related changes in TCR beta repertoire diversity using deep sequencing normalized with unique cDNA molecular identifiers. Donors were grouped into four age groups: young (average 16 years), middle-aged (about 40), aged (approximately 67) and long-lived (over 80). To avoid experimental bias, donors of different ages were spread randomly across the sequencing lanes. Using the same blood draw, the study looked at two additional independent replicas of 1 million unique cDNA reads for two donors, one aged 18 to 30 and the other aged 80 or older.

The cysteine opens and the phenylalanine closes a CDR3 of 13 amino acids. CDR3 DNA only is kept here, 39 bases in frame from base 1. The germline V gene specifies SGHRS as CDR1 and YFSETQ as CDR2. The junction carries 8 bases between V and J, which are trimmed by 0 bases and 5 bases respectively. Results and caveats for the whole study, not just this receptor: The percentage of naive T cells measured by flow cytometry correlated strongly with observed TCR beta diversity. Donor CMV infection status was unknown, potentially confounding age-related changes in expanded clonotypes. As age increased, observed TCR beta diversity per million T cells dropped in a roughly linear way, and a significant reduction was already evident by age 40. Compared with the aged group, more naive CD4+ T cells, fewer expanded clones and increased TCR diversity were shown by the long-lived group, suggesting age selection. Estimates of total diversity based on one million sequenced T cells were regarded as lower bounds and as underestimates. Conclusive comparison of naive and antigen-experienced compartments was prevented by the profiling of bulk unsorted PBMCs.

This clonotype was observed at least ten times. There is no known antigen for this receptor. Per-base qualities were not stored, and no clone one base away is much larger. Systemically healthy Caucasian individuals from Russia, 35 to 40 in total and aged about 6 to 100 years, were included as donors. Approximately 9.7 milliliters of peripheral blood were drawn from each donor into EDTA-treated Vacutainer tubes. Ficoll-Paque density-gradient centrifugation was used to isolate PBMCs, with at least 6.5 million per sample. Total RNA was extracted from PBMCs with Trizol reagent, with at least 6 micrograms obtained per sample. Naive CD45RAhigh/CD27high T cell percentages were measured by flow cytometry on a PBMC aliquot from every donor. The library was obtained by 5' RACE. Sequencing was performed on an Illumina HiSeq 2500. A second PCR of roughly 6 to 11 cycles was run with a J-beta primer mix and a sample-barcoded 5' primer. A unique molecular identifier was introduced onto each TCR beta cDNA molecule by a template-switch 5' adaptor carrying 12 random nucleotides. Each sample yielded at least 3 million CDR3-containing paired-end reads. All of the RNA was converted into first-strand cDNA using the Mint cDNA synthesis kit, with a TRBC-specific oligonucleotide serving as the primer. All cDNA was treated with uracil-DNA glycosylase and then went through a first 18-cycle PCR with the universal primers M1SS and BC2_uni_R. On the study's bioinformatics: For normalization, 1 million high-quality reads, each with a distinct molecular identifier, were randomly selected from each sample. Instead of being binned into consensus sequences, reads with shared molecular identifiers were discarded. MiTCR, run with a Q25 quality threshold and the strictest error-elimination algorithm, handled CDR3 identification, clonotype clustering and error correction. Lower-bound total TCR beta diversity was estimated with a nonparametric unseen species model using Euler transformation. TCRdb redid the processing of the public reads, applying fastp at Q25 and MiXCR, and retained in-frame beta chains. Entries that share a CDR3 protein sequence are merged under the most common genes and DNA. The V and J calls reflect TCRdb's pipeline rather than the authors' work. Here the sample has hundreds of thousands of distinct CDR3 sequences; 32% occur a single time. The ten largest make up just over 15% of the sample.

This receptor chain uses TRBV5-1 and TRBJ2-5, with no D gene named confidently. The clonotype comes from a woman of 80 years or more in good health. Donor details come from another sample of the same person, matched by shared clones. Input material: blood. The DNA sequence reads TGCGCCAGCAGCTTGGAGCTTTCGGAGACCCAGTACTTC. Its amino acids are CASSLELSETQYF.